This T cell receptor (beta chain) is drawn from a study of T cell repertoires in cytomegalovirus infection. About the study: Matching HLA type, along with CMV infection, was indicated by public TCR beta signatures.

TCRdb called the reads again in MiXCR, with one record for every CDR3 protein. This table has around 530,000 distinct CDR3 sequences, approximately 16% appearing once. A note on this clonotype: A much larger clone differs from this one at a single base, so this may be a read error.

The clonotype comes from a human donor in good health (CMV status not recorded). Some clones in this sample may be carry-over from other donors' samples. The sequenced sample was CD8+ T cells from PBMCs.

In DNA form, the CDR3 reads TGTGCCAGCAGCAGGGACAGAGAGAACGCTGAAGCTTTCTTT. The encoded protein is CASSRDRENAEAFF. V is TRBV28 and J is TRBJ1-1; 7 bases are shared with TRBD1. This CDR3 contains 14 residues. The V gene's germline CDR1 is MDHEN and CDR2 SYDVKM.